Presented here are 22 T cell receptor beta chains from one specimen sequenced in a study of cytomegalovirus exposure and HLA in healthy donors. PCR involved 60 Vbeta and 13 Jbeta primers. Assay: immunoSEQ multiplex PCR; the TCRdb copy retains only in-frame clones and omits some. The sample shows 170,000 or so clones, around four fifths of them seen only once. Sequencing was carried out using PBMCs. Every receptor here comes from a woman aged 30 to 39 in good health and CMV-seronegative.

The J gene is TRBJ2-2, the V gene TRBV29-1; D perhaps matches TRBD1 (7 bases). Germline V gene sequence: CDR1 SQVTM, CDR2 ANQGSEA. This CDR3 spans 15 amino acids. V was clipped by 5 bases and J by 0 bases, with 13 bases between them. CDR3 DNA sequence: TGCAGCGTTCACGGGGGACAGCCGAACACCGGGGAGCTGTTTTTT. Translation gives CSVHGGQPNTGELFF.

The CDR3 sequence is CASSHGRTANTGELFF. The CDR3 bases are TGCGCCAGCAGCCACGGACGGACAGCGAACACCGGGGAGCTGTTTTTT. This chain joins TRBV4-1 and TRBJ2-2; D may be TRBD1 (6 bases). The V gene lost 3 bases and the J gene lost 0 bases, with 11 bases spanning the gap. Germline V gene sequence: CDR1 MGHRA, CDR2 YSYEKL. CDR3 length: 16 residues.

The CDR3 loop reads CASCQVNAYNEQFF. The DNA for the CDR3 is TGTGCCAGCTGTCAGGTAAATGCCTACAATGAGCAGTTCTTC. J is TRBJ2-1 and V is TRBV7-9; D is unclear. The CDR3 consists of 14 residues. Trimming took 8 bases from V and 2 from J, leaving 13 bases between them. CDR1 is SEHNR and CDR2 is FQNEAQ in the germline V gene (reference sequence).

This rearrangement joins TRBV10-3 to TRBJ1-2, with 7 bases fitting TRBD1. The length of the CDR3 is 17 residues. The V gene end was trimmed by 4 bases and the J gene end by 0 bases; junction bases not matched to a gene: 11. Germline values: CDR1 ENHRY, CDR2 SYGVKD. This CDR3 is CAISVQGTQPPNYGYTF. CDR3 DNA sequence: TGTGCCATCAGTGTACAGGGGACACAGCCGCCTAACTATGGCTACACCTTC.

The chain employs TRBV10-3 and TRBJ2-7; TRBD2 aligns across 8 bases. This CDR3 comprises 17 residues. The junction had 12 bases not matched to a gene; V was cut back by 2 bases and J by 3 bases. The germline V gene encodes CDR1 ENHRY and CDR2 SYGVKD. The CDR3 region is CAISETGSGGAIYEQYF. The DNA for the CDR3 is TGTGCCATCAGTGAGACAGGTTCCGGGGGGGCGATCTACGAGCAGTACTTC.

The rearrangement links TRBV7-6 to TRBJ2-1, with 7 bases matching TRBD2. V was clipped by 1 base and J by 10 bases; unmatched bases: 7. The CDR3 contains 14 residues. CDR1 is SGHVS and CDR2 is FNYEAQ in the germline V gene. CDR3 sequence: CASSLGGGSTEQFF. CDR3 bases: TGTGCCAGCAGCTTAGGGGGCGGGAGCACGGAGCAGTTCTTC.

This chain connects TRBV7-3 to TRBJ2-1; 10 bases are a match to TRBD2. V lost 8 bases and J lost 7; bases outside the gene matches: 14. Germline CDR1 and CDR2: SGHTA and FQGTGA. This CDR3 has 16 amino acids. DNA of the CDR3: TGTGCCAGCGGGGGTGATAGCGGGGGGTTGAGGAATGAGCAGTTCTTC. It is translated as CASGGDSGGLRNEQFF.

This clone was seen a few times. The chain is built from TRBV5-1 and TRBJ2-2; D is possibly TRBD2 (5 bases). This CDR3 has 17 amino acids. V lost 4 bases and J 3 bases, leaving 19 bases between the germline ends. CDR1 and CDR2 (germline): SGHRS, YFSETQ. This CDR3 reads CASSPEPGVVDTGELFF. The CDR3 DNA follows: TGCGCCAGCAGCCCAGAACCCGGGGTGGTGGACACCGGGGAGCTGTTTTTT.

This chain connects TRBV7-3 to TRBJ1-2, with D perhaps TRBD1 (5 bases). The CDR3 has 14 amino acids. CDR1 is SGHTA and CDR2 is FQGTGA in the germline V gene. The V and J ends lost 2 bases and 5 bases respectively, with 12 bases between them. In nucleotides, the CDR3 is TGTGCCAGCAGCTTAGTCCCGGAGGGGTATGGCTACACCTTC. Translation: CASSLVPEGYGYTF.

The J gene is TRBJ1-5, the V gene TRBV27, with 7 nucleotides matching TRBD1. Germline V gene data show CDR1 as MNHEY and CDR2 as SMNVEV (reference sequence). J lost 5 bases, V lost 3 bases, and 4 bases had no gene match. The CDR3 sequence is 14 residues long. CDR3 protein: CASSFHRGDQPQHF. The CDR3 DNA reads as TGTGCCAGCAGTTTCCACAGGGGAGATCAGCCCCAGCATTTT.

This clone has a single count. The chain has TRBV29-1 and TRBJ2-3, with 7 bases lining up with TRBD2. V was pared by 1 base and J by 4 bases, with 2 bases of the junction left unmatched. Looked up from germline, CDR1 is SQVTM and CDR2 is ANQGSEA. The CDR3 has 13 residues. The CDR3 reads CSVEGLAADTQYF. The CDR3 bases are TGCAGCGTTGAAGGACTAGCTGCAGATACGCAGTATTTT.

This clone occurred a few times. The chain has TRBV2 and TRBJ1-1; no firm D call. Germline V lookup: CDR1 SNHLY, CDR2 FYNNEI. Trimming removed 6 bases at V and 0 bases at J, with 11 bases between. The CDR3 length is 14 residues. The CDR3 region has the DNA TGTGCCAGCAGGAGGGAAGGAGTGAACACTGAAGCTTTCTTT. Its protein is CASRREGVNTEAFF. The full variable domain, in which reference TRBV2 and TRBJ1-1 provide the parts outside the CDR3, is EPEVTQTPSHQVTQMGQEVILRCVPISNHLYFYWYRQILGQKVEFLVSFYNNEISEKSEIFDDQFSVERPDGSNFTLKIRSTKLEDSAMYFCASRREGVNTEAFFGQGTRLTVV.

The genes are TRBV4-1 and TRBJ1-2; D may be TRBD1 (6 bases). Germline CDR1 is MGHRA and CDR2 is YSYEKL. V was shortened by 3 bases and J by 6 bases, with 17 bases between the two germline ends. The CDR3 covers 15 residues. CDR3 sequence: CASSHIFGTSDGYTF. The CDR3 DNA reads TGCGCCAGCAGCCATATCTTCGGGACAAGCGATGGCTACACCTTC.

The chain uses TRBV18 and TRBJ1-6; D is uncertain. Germline V gene sequence: CDR1 KGHSH, CDR2 LQKENI. There are 14 residues in the CDR3. Between the trimmed V and J ends, which lost 2 bases and 8 bases, there was a span of 10 bases. The CDR3 region is CASSPGVGDSPLHF. The CDR3 DNA reads as TGTGCCAGCTCACCAGGGGTGGGAGATTCACCCCTCCACTTT. Filled out from reference TRBV18 and TRBJ1-6, the complete variable domain reads NAGVMQNPRHLVRRRGQEARLRCSPMKGHSHVYWYRQLPEEGLKFMVYLQKENIIDESGMPKERFSAEFPKEGPSILRIQQVVRGDSAAYFCASSPGVGDSPLHFGNGTRLTVT.

The rearrangement links TRBV5-4 to TRBJ1-2; 7 nucleotides agree with TRBD1. The CDR3 extends over 15 amino acids. Germline trimming cut 3 bases from V and 8 bases from J; bases unmatched to any gene: 13. Germline CDR1 reads SGHNT; CDR2 reads YYREEE (reference sequence). CDR3 sequence (DNA): TGTGCCAGCAGCTACTCAACCGGACAGGCTGTGGGCTACACCTTC. Translation: CASSYSTGQAVGYTF. Based on the CDR3 plus reference TRBV5-4 and TRBJ1-2, the full variable domain is ETGVTQSPTHLIKTRGQQVTLRCSSQSGHNTVSWYQQALGQGPQFIFQYYREEENGRGNFPPRFSGLQFPNYSSELNVNALELDDSALYLCASSYSTGQAVGYTFGSGTRLTVV.

V and J are TRBV2 and TRBJ2-7, with a tentative D call TRBD1 (6 bases). The CDR3 spans 14 residues. CDR1 and CDR2 from the germline V gene are SNHLY and FYNNEI. V was shortened by 7 bases and J by 3 bases, with 16 bases between the two germline ends. The CDR3 sequence is CASKNDRSVYEQYF. The CDR3 region has the DNA TGTGCCAGCAAGAACGACAGGTCGGTCTACGAGCAGTACTTC.

This chain connects TRBV4-1 to TRBJ2-2, with a tentative D call TRBD2 (7 bases). This CDR3 contains 17 residues. The germline V gene has CDR1 MGHRA and CDR2 YSYEKL. Trimming shortened V by 0 bases and J by 3 bases, and 14 bases separated the two germline ends. This CDR3 is CASSQDNQGRDTGELFF. In nucleotides, the CDR3 is TGCGCCAGCAGCCAAGATAATCAGGGGAGGGACACCGGGGAGCTGTTTTTT.

The V gene is TRBV6-5, the J gene TRBJ2-7; 7 positions match TRBD1. Germline V gene sequence: CDR1 MNHEY, CDR2 SVGAGI. J was trimmed by 0 bases and V by 6 bases; bases with no gene match: 5. This CDR3 has 14 amino acids. The CDR3 bases are TGTGCCAGCAGCCAGGACAGGAACTCCTACGAGCAGTACTTC. This sequence encodes CASSQDRNSYEQYF.

The chain employs TRBV27 and TRBJ2-3; 13 bases are shared with TRBD2. Trimming took 6 bases from V and 2 from J; bases not matched to a gene: 2. Germline V gene lookup returns CDR1 MNHEY and CDR2 SMNVEV (reference sequence). The CDR3 totals 15 residues. The CDR3 is CASRGLAGDTDTQYF. The CDR3 region has the DNA TGTGCCAGCAGAGGACTAGCGGGGGACACAGATACGCAGTATTTT.

The gene calls are TRBV5-1 and TRBJ1-1; D possibly corresponds to TRBD1 (5 bases). Germline lookup yields CDR1 SGHRS and CDR2 YFSETQ. V was pared by 4 bases and J by 4 bases, with 14 bases between. The CDR3 consists of 14 residues. The CDR3 reads CASSPLLTVTEAFF. Here the CDR3 DNA reads TGCGCCAGCAGCCCCCTCCTGACAGTCACTGAAGCTTTCTTT.

This clone was seen more than once but under ten times. The genes are TRBV6-5 and TRBJ1-2, with 9 nucleotides matching TRBD1. V was clipped by 5 bases and J by 0 bases; unmatched bases: 4. Germline CDR1 reads MNHEY; CDR2 reads SVGAGI. The CDR3 spans 15 residues. CDR3 region: CASSPWTGANYGYTF. The CDR3 DNA reads TGTGCCAGCAGTCCTTGGACAGGGGCTAACTATGGCTACACCTTC.

This CDR3 reads CASSIATPMGQGYEQYF. The CDR3, as DNA: TGTGCCAGTAGTATAGCCACTCCGATGGGACAGGGCTACGAGCAGTACTTC. The V and J genes are TRBV19 and TRBJ2-5; 9 bases fit TRBD1. Near its end, the DNA agrees better with TRBJ2-7, so the J call may be wrong. Germline CDR1 LNHDA, CDR2 SQIVND (reference sequence). CDR3 length: 17 amino acids.